This T cell receptor beta chain stems from a study of blood T cell repertoires in COVID-19. Turning to the study itself: Samples representing acute and convalescent COVID-19 were sourced from the United States, Italy and Spain. PBMCs, B-cell-depleted T cells, or T cells were the source of the cDNA or gDNA that made up the material.

Per the original methods: Using reference gene primer amplification, nucleated cell counts were estimated. Libraries were prepared by immunoSEQ multiplex PCR; TCRdb keeps only in-frame clonotypes and omits some of them. That table is the source of V, J and clone size, and D and trimming were worked out from the DNA. The sample records roughly 250,000 clones, approximately 78% being singletons. The TCR sequence derives from a woman in her sixties or seventies with active or convalescent COVID-19. The sample taken for sequencing was peripheral blood.

CDR3 sequence (DNA): TGTGCCTGGGAGCTCGGGTTTTACGAGCAGTACTTC. Protein product: CAWELGFYEQYF. This sequence joins TRBV30 and TRBJ2-7; D is ambiguous. V lost 5 bases to trimming and J lost 4 bases, with 12 bases between them. CDR3 length equals 12 residues. Germline CDR1 GTSNPN, CDR2 SVGIG (reference sequence).